This TCR beta chain originates from a study of cytomegalovirus exposure and HLA in healthy donors. Study-wide results and caveats: Researchers counted 150 to 200 TCR beta chains as cytomegalovirus-associated. Earlier analysis looked at TCR beta V segments, and most were productive about 90% or about 30% of the time. HLA alleles were associated with around 17,000 TCR beta sequences in a later analysis at 0.05 false discovery rate.

The CDR3 contains 13 residues. The V gene end was trimmed by 6 bases and the J gene end by 4 bases; junction bases not matched to a gene: 5. Germline V gene sequence: CDR1 MDHEN, CDR2 SYDVKM. With respect to this clone: What it binds is not known.

PCR primers comprised 60 Vbeta and 13 Jbeta primers. Some clones are missing from TCRdb's copy, which holds only in-frame ones; the method was immunoSEQ multiplex PCR. The sample consists of 50,000 to 65,000 clones, roughly 73% of them appearing once. The TCR sequence derives from a man younger than 30 in good health and CMV-seronegative. This chain uses TRBV28 with TRBJ1-2; 7 bases match TRBD1. The sequencing sample was made of PBMCs. CDR3 DNA: TGTGCCAGCAGCCCGGACAGGTTCTATGGCTACACCTTC. Its protein product is CASSPDRFYGYTF.